This entry describes one T cell receptor (beta chain). The antigen remains unidentified. TCRdb passed the 5' RACE reads through MiXCR, listing each CDR3 protein once. Of several thousand distinct CDR3 sequences in the sample, about 70% were seen once. General study results and limits: The TCR gene usage of tumor memory CD4+ T cells clustered together with blood and lymph node memory CD4+ cells and with lymph node naive CD4+ cells.

V was pared by 5 bases and J by 3 bases, with 16 bases between. The germline V gene encodes CDR1 SGHAT and CDR2 FQNNGV. The CDR3 consists of 15 residues. The sequencing input was naive CD4+ T cells sorted from blood. Subset defined: naive CD4+ T cells, CD4+CD45RA+CD25-. The chain uses TRBV11-2 and TRBJ2-5, with no clear D. This TCR was recovered from a female donor with breast cancer. For the CDR3, the DNA is TGTGCCAGCAGCCGAATGACCATTCGAGAAGAGACCCAGTACTTC. Its translation: CASSRMTIREETQYF.